These 18 T cell receptor beta chains were all obtained from the same sample, sequenced in a study of blood T cell repertoires in COVID-19. Here immunoSEQ multiplex PCR was the method, and the copy in TCRdb shows in-frame clones only, minus some. The table has hundreds of thousands of clones, around 84% seen once; the top ten hold 1.3%. The sample consisted of peripheral blood. The receptors were sampled from a man aged 65 to 79 with acute or convalescent COVID-19.

V is TRBV7-8 and J is TRBJ1-6; 7 bases agree with TRBD1. Germline values: CDR1 SGHVS, CDR2 FQNEAQ. The CDR3 spans 15 residues. With V trimmed by 2 bases and J by 5 bases, 3 bases remained unmatched. This chain's CDR3 is CASSLRQGHNSPLHF. The CDR3 DNA reads TGTGCCAGCAGCTTAAGACAGGGACATAATTCACCCCTCCACTTT.

V and J are TRBV6-5 and TRBJ2-4; D is perhaps TRBD1 (6 bases). There are 13 residues in the CDR3. Trimming removed 6 bases from V and 8 bases from J, with 14 bases in between. Germline V gene lookup returns CDR1 MNHEY and CDR2 SVGAGI. In DNA, the CDR3 is TGTGCCAGCAGGCCACAGGGTCAGTACATTCAGTACTTC. It codes for CASRPQGQYIQYF.

Details on this clone: Other DNA sequences in this sample translate to the same CDR3. The rearrangement uses TRBV4-2 and TRBJ1-5; D remains unclear. Germline CDR1 is LGHNA and CDR2 is YNFKEQ. This CDR3 comprises 14 residues. V dropped 0 bases and J dropped 4 bases, with 7 bases sitting between them. In DNA form, the CDR3 reads TGTGCCAGCAGCCAAGACTCGGGGAATCAGCCCCAGCATTTT. It encodes CASSQDSGNQPQHF.

This chain joins TRBV19 and TRBJ1-5; 9 bases are a match to TRBD1. Germline CDR1 LNHDA, CDR2 SQIVND (reference sequence). Trimming took 6 bases from V and 6 from J; bases not matched to a gene: 9. The CDR3 is made up of 15 amino acids. This CDR3 reads CASRPTGGVGQPQHF. The DNA for the CDR3 is TGTGCCAGTAGGCCTACAGGGGGCGTGGGTCAGCCCCAGCATTTT.

The V and J genes are TRBV6-1 and TRBJ2-7; 16 bases agree with TRBD2. Germline V CDR1 and CDR2: MNHNS, SASEGT. V was clipped by 4 bases and J by 2 bases; unmatched bases: 14. CDR3 length: 20 amino acids. CDR3 in amino acids: CASSARATGLAGGMPYEQYF. CDR3 nucleotide sequence: TGTGCCAGCAGTGCAAGGGCAACGGGACTAGCGGGAGGGATGCCCTACGAGCAGTACTTC.

The chain is built from TRBV19 and TRBJ2-1; 9 bases are shared with TRBD2. This CDR3 contains 16 residues. CDR1 is LNHDA, CDR2 SQIVND, per germline (reference sequence). V was pared by 2 bases and J by 9 bases, with 11 bases of the junction left unmatched. CDR3 bases: TGTGCCAGTAGTATAAGAGGGGCTAGCGGGAACGTTGAGCAGTTCTTC. Encoded protein: CASSIRGASGNVEQFF.

Only one count was recorded for this clone. Other DNA sequences in this specimen translate into the identical CDR3. The chain couples TRBV7-2 to TRBJ1-5, with D maybe TRBD1 (5 bases). V lost 2 bases, J lost 1 base, and 6 bases lay in between. CDR1 and CDR2 (germline): SGHTA, FQGNSA. This CDR3 is built from 14 residues. CDR3 DNA sequence: TGTGCCAGCAGCTTAAGGGGCAGCAATCAGCCCCAGCATTTT. Translated: CASSLRGSNQPQHF.

To note about this clone: The same CDR3 arises from other DNA sequences in this sample as well. This chain uses TRBV7-2 with TRBJ2-1, with 10 bases that match TRBD2. The CDR3 is 18 amino acids. Germline loops: CDR1 SGHTA, CDR2 FQGNSA. Trimming took 0 bases from V and 0 from J; bases not matched to a gene: 5. The CDR3, as DNA: TGTGCCAGCAGCTTAGCCGCTAGCGGGGGCAGCTCCTACAATGAGCAGTTCTTC. This sequence encodes CASSLAASGGSSYNEQFF.

This chain connects TRBV6-5 to TRBJ2-3; no definite D call. V was cut by 5 bases and J by 3 bases, with 9 bases left in between. The CDR3 is 13 residues long. Germline CDR1 MNHEY, CDR2 SVGAGI. The CDR3 sequence is CASSSRETDTQYF. The CDR3 nucleotides are TGTGCCAGCAGTAGTCGAGAGACAGATACGCAGTATTTT.

The V call is TRBV20-1, the J call TRBJ1-2, with a possible D match to TRBD1 (6 bases). There are 12 residues in the CDR3. Trimming took 3 bases from V and 5 from J, leaving 10 bases between them. The germline V gene encodes CDR1 DFQATT and CDR2 SNEGSKA (reference sequence). The CDR3 region has the DNA TGCAGTGCTAGTCCGGGACATTATGGCTACACCTTC. It translates to CSASPGHYGYTF.

The gene calls are TRBV29-1 and TRBJ1-3; the match to TRBD1 covers 7 bases. CDR3 size: 15 residues. Germline V gene data show CDR1 as SQVTM and CDR2 as ANQGSEA. V gave up 7 bases and J gave up 5 bases; unmatched junction bases: 14. The CDR3 DNA sequence: TGCAGCGCCGAGAGACAGGGTAGGAGTAGAAACACCATATATTTT. Translating it yields CSAERQGRSRNTIYF.

CDR3 sequence (DNA): TGTGCCAGCTCACCACCGGGGACTAGCGGGGGGTTTTACAATGAGCAGTTCTTC. Translation gives CASSPPGTSGGFYNEQFF. This chain connects TRBV18 to TRBJ2-1; 15 bases are shared with TRBD2. Germline-derived CDR1 and CDR2 are KGHSH and LQKENI. The CDR3 is 18 amino acids. V shed 0 bases and J 4 bases; nucleotides not matched to a gene: 4.

This sequence joins TRBV9 and TRBJ1-6; D remains unclear. CDR1 and CDR2 (germline): SGDLS, YYNGEE. V was trimmed by 0 bases and J by 10 bases, leaving 8 bases between them. The CDR3 loop spans 13 amino acids. Here the CDR3 reads CASSVAGVSPLHF. DNA for the CDR3: TGTGCCAGCAGCGTAGCCGGGGTATCACCCCTCCACTTT.

The V call is TRBV29-1, the J call TRBJ2-2; unclear D gene. With 7 bases removed from V and 6 bases from J, the gap between germline ends came to 12 bases. This CDR3 contains 12 residues. Germline CDR1 SQVTM, CDR2 ANQGSEA. CDR3 region: CSASFRPGELFF. The DNA for the CDR3 is TGCAGCGCTTCCTTTCGTCCCGGGGAGCTGTTTTTT.

This chain connects TRBV28 to TRBJ1-5; no firm D call. Germline CDR1 and CDR2: MDHEN and SYDVKM. Deletions cut 3 bases from V and 4 bases from J, with 4 bases between. CDR3 size: 12 residues. CDR3: CASSFTNQPQHF. The CDR3 DNA is TGTGCCAGCAGTTTCACTAATCAGCCCCAGCATTTT.

This clone appeared a single time. The chain uses TRBV5-4 and TRBJ1-4; no clear D gene. Germline V gene lookup returns CDR1 SGHNT and CDR2 YYREEE (reference sequence). The V and J ends lost 4 bases and 0 bases respectively, with 19 bases between them. This CDR3 contains 18 residues. CDR3 DNA sequence: TGTGCCAGCAGCGCTAGCTCCGGTGGTCGTGCAACTAATGAAAAACTGTTTTTT. Amino acids: CASSASSGGRATNEKLFF.

With respect to this clone: Other DNA sequences of this sample code for an identical CDR3. The V call is TRBV7-9, the J call TRBJ1-2, with 8 nucleotides matching TRBD1. The CDR3 is made up of 14 amino acids. The trim removed 5 bases at V and 5 bases at J, leaving 7 bases unmatched. Germline V gene sequence: CDR1 SEHNR, CDR2 FQNEAQ (reference sequence). This chain's CDR3 is CASSLQGESYGYTF. The CDR3 DNA follows: TGTGCCAGCAGCCTACAGGGGGAAAGTTATGGCTACACCTTC.

The chain uses TRBV6-6 and TRBJ2-7; TRBD2 aligns across 9 bases. V dropped 4 bases and J dropped 6; count of bases not matched to a gene: 13. The CDR3 runs 16 residues. The germline CDR1 and CDR2 sequences are MNHNY and SVGAGI (reference sequence). CDR3: CASSFTSGLAMAEQYF. CDR3 nucleotides: TGTGCCAGCAGTTTCACCTCGGGACTAGCAATGGCCGAGCAGTACTTC.